The sequence of this T cell receptor beta chain was determined in a study of blood T cell repertoires in COVID-19. Generated by immunoSEQ multiplex PCR, the TCRdb table keeps only in-frame clones and is missing some. The sample records roughly 180,000 clones, more than 80% being singletons. The sequence derives from a woman in her sixties with acute or convalescent COVID-19. The material sequenced was peripheral blood.

The CDR3 is CASSVGRLGGSQREYGNEQFF. DNA for the CDR3: TGTGCCAGCAGCGTAGGGCGTCTGGGGGGCTCCCAGCGGGAGTACGGCAATGAGCAGTTCTTC. The rearrangement uses TRBV9 and TRBJ2-1, with 8 bases matching TRBD2. The CDR3 loop spans 21 amino acids. CDR1 SGDLS and CDR2 YYNGEE come from the germline V gene. V shed 0 bases, J shed 6 bases, and the junction held 23 bases outside the gene matches.